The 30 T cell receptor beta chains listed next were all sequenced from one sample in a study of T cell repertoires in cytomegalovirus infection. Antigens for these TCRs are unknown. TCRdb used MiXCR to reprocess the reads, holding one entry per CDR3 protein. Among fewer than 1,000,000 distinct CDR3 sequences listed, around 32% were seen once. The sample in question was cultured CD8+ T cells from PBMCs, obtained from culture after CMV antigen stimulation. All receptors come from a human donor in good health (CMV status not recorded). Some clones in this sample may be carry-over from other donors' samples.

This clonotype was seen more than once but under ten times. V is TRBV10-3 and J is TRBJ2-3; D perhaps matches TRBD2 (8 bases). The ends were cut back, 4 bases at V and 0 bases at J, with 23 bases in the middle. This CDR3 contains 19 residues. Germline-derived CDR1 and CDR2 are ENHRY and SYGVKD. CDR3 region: CAISVGRGDSGESTDTQYF. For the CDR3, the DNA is TGTGCCATCAGTGTCGGCAGGGGGGATAGCGGGGAAAGCACAGATACGCAGTATTTT.

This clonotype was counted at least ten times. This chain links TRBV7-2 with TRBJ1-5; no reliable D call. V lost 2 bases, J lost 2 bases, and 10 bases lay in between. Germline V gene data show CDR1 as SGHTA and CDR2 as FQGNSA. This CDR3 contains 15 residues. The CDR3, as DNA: TGTGCCAGCAGCTTAAGAGGCTCGGGCAATCAGCCCCAGCATTTT. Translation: CASSLRGSGNQPQHF. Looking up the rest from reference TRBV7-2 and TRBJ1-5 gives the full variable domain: GAGVSQSPSNKVTEKGKDVELRCDPISGHTALYWYRQSLGQGLEFLIYFQGNSAPDKSGLPSDRFSAERTGGSVSTLTIQRTQQEDSAVYLCASSLRGSGNQPQHFGDGTRLSIL.

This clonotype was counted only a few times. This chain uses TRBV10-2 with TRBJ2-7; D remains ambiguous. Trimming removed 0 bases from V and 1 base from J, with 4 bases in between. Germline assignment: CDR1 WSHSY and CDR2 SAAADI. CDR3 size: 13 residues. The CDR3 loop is CASSESQSYEQYF. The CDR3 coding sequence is TGCGCCAGCAGTGAGTCACAGTCCTACGAGCAGTACTTC.

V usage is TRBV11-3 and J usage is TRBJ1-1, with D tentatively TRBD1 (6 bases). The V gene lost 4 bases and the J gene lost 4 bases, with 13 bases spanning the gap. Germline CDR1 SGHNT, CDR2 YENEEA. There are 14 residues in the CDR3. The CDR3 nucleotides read TGTGCCAGCAGCTCCCGGGACAACCCCACTGAAGCTTTCTTT. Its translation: CASSSRDNPTEAFF.

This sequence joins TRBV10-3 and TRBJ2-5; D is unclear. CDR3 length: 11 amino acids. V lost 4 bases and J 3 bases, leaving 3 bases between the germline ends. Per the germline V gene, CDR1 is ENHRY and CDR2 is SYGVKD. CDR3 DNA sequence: TGTGCCATCAGTGGGGAAGAGACCCAGTACTTC. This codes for CAISGEETQYF.

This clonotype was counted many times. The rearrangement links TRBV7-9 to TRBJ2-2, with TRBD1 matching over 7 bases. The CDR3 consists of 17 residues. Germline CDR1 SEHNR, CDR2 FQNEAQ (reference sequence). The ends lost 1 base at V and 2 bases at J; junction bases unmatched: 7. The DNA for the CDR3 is TGTGCCAGCAGCTTAGAGTGGCAGGGGGAAAACACCGGGGAGCTGTTTTTT. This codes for CASSLEWQGENTGELFF.

The CDR3 DNA sequence: TGTGCCAGCAGCTCCGAAGGGGGGGGCCGGTACTATGGCTACACCTTC. As protein: CASSSEGGGRYYGYTF. The gene calls are TRBV7-9 and TRBJ1-2, with a weak D call TRBD1 (6 bases). Germline values: CDR1 SEHNR, CDR2 FQNEAQ (reference sequence). This CDR3 contains 16 residues. V was cut by 4 bases and J by 3 bases, with 18 bases left in between.

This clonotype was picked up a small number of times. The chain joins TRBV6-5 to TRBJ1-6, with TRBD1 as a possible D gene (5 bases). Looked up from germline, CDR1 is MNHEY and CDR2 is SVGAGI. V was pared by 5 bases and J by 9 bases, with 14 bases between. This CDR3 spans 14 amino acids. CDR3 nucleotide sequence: TGTGCCAGCAGTAACCGTCAGGGTACTTCACCCCTCCACTTT. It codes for CASSNRQGTSPLHF.

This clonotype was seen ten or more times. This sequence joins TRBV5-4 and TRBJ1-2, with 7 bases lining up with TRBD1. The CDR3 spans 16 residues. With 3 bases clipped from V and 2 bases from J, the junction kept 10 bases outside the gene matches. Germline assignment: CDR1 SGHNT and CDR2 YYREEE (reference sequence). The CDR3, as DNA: TGTGCCAGCAGCTGGGGACAGAATACCCTAAACTATGGCTACACCTTC. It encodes CASSWGQNTLNYGYTF.

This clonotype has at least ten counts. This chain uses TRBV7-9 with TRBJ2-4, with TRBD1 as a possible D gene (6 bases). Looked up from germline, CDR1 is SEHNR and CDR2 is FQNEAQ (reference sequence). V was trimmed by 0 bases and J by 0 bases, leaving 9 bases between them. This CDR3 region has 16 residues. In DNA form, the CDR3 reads TGTGCCAGCAGCTTAGCGCAGGGGCTAGCCAAAAACATTCAGTACTTC. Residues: CASSLAQGLAKNIQYF.

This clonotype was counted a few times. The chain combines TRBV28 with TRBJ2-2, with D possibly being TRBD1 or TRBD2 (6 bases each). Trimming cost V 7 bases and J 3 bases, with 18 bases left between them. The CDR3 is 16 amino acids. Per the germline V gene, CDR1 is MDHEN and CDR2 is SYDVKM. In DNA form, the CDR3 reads TGTGCCAGCACCAGGGGCGGGACCGGTCACACCGGGGAGCTGTTTTTT. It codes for CASTRGGTGHTGELFF.

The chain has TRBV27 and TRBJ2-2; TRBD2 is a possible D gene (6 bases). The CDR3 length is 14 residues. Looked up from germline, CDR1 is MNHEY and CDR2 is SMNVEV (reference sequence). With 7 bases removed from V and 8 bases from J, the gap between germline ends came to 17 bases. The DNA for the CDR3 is TGTGCCAGCACCTCACGAGGGGAGGAGGGGGAGCTGTTTTTT. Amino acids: CASTSRGEEGELFF.

The CDR3 sequence: CASSPWTGVAASPLHF. The DNA of the CDR3 is TGTGCCAGCAGCCCGTGGACAGGGGTGGCTGCTTCACCCCTCCACTTT. The chain employs TRBV11-2 and TRBJ1-6; 9 bases map to TRBD1. With V trimmed by 5 bases and J by 9 bases, 11 bases remained unmatched. This CDR3 spans 16 amino acids. The V gene's germline CDR1 is SGHAT and CDR2 FQNNGV.

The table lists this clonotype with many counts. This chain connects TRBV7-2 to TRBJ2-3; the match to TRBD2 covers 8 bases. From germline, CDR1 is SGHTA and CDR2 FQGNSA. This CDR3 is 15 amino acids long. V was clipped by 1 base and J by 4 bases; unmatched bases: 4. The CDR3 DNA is TGTGCCAGCAGCTTAGTCCTTAGCGGGGCAGATACGCAGTATTTT. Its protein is CASSLVLSGADTQYF.

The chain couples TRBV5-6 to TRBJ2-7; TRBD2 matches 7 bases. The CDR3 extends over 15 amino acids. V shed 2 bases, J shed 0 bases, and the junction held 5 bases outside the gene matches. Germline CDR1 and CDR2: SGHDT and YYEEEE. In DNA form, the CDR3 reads TGTGCCAGCAGCTTTGGCGGGAGACTCTCCTACGAGCAGTACGTC. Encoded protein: CASSFGGRLSYEQYV.

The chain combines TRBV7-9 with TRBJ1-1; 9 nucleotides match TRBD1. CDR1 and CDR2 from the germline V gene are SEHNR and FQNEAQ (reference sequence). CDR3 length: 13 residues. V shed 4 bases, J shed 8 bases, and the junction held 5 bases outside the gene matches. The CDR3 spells CASSSSGTGEAFF. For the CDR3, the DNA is TGTGCCAGCAGCTCGTCCGGGACAGGGGAAGCTTTCTTT.

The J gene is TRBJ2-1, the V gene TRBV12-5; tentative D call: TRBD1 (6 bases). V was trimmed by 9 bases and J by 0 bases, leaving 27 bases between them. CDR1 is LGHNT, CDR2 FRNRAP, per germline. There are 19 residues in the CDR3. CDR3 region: CASGKGENRVFFSYNEQFF. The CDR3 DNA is TGTGCTAGCGGAAAGGGGGAGAACAGGGTGTTTTTCTCCTACAATGAGCAGTTCTTC.

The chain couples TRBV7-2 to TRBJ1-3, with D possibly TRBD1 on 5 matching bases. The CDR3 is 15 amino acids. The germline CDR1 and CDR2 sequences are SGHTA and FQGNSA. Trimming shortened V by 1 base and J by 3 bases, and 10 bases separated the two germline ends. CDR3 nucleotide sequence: TGTGCCAGCAGCTTAGGCAGGGCCCTTGGAAACACCATATATTTT. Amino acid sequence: CASSLGRALGNTIYF.

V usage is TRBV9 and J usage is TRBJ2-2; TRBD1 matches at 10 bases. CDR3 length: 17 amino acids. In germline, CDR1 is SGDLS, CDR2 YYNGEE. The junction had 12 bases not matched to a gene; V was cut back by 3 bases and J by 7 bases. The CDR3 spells CASSENRDRGQGGELFF. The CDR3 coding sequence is TGTGCCAGCAGCGAAAACCGGGACAGGGGCCAAGGCGGGGAGCTGTTTTTT.

The CDR3 spells CASSPDSLFNYGYTF. The CDR3 DNA is TGTGCCAGCAGTCCCGACAGCTTATTTAACTATGGCTACACCTTC. The chain combines TRBV28 with TRBJ1-2; TRBD1 might be the D (5 bases). This CDR3 spans 15 amino acids. Trimming removed 5 bases at V and 1 base at J, with 14 bases between. Germline lookup yields CDR1 MDHEN and CDR2 SYDVKM.

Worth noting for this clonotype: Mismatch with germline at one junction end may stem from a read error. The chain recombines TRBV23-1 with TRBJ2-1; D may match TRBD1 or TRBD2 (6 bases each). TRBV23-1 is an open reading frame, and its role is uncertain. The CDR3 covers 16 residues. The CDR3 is CAGRELGGRRHNEQFF. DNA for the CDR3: TGCGCCGGCAGGGAGCTAGGGGGGCGGCGTCACAATGAGCAGTTCTTC.

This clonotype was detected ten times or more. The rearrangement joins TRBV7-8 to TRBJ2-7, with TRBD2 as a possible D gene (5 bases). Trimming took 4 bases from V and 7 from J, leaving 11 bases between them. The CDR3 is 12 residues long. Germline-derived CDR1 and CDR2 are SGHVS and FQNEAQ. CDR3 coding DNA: TGTGCCAGCAGCTGGCGGACGGGAGAGCAGTACGTC. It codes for CASSWRTGEQYV.

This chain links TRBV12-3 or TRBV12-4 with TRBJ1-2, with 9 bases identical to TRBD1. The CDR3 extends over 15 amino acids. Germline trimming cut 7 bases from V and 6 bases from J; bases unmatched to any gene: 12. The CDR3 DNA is TGTGCCAGCACCCTCGCTGGGACAGGGAAGAATGGCTACACCTTC. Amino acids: CASTLAGTGKNGYTF.

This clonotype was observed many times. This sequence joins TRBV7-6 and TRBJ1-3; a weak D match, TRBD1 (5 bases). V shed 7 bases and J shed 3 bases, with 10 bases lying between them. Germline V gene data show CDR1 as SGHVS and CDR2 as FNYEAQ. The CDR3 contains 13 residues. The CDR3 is CASTQGHGNTIYF. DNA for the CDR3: TGTGCCAGCACCCAGGGTCATGGAAACACCATATATTTT.

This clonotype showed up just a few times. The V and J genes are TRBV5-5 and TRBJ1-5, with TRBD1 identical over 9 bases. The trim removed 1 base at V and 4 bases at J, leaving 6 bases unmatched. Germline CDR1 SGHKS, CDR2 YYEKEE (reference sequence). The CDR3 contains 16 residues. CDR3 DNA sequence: TGTGCCAGCAGCTTGACCGGGACAGGGCAAAATCAGCCCCAGCATTTT. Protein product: CASSLTGTGQNQPQHF.

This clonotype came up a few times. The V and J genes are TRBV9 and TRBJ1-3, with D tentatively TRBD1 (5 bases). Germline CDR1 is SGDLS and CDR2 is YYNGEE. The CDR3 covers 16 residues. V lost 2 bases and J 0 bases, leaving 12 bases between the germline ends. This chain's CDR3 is CASSVGPGGSGNTIYF. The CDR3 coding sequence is TGTGCCAGCAGCGTGGGCCCGGGGGGCTCTGGAAACACCATATATTTT. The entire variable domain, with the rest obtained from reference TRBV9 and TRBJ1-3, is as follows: DSGVTQTPKHLITATGQRVTLRCSPRSGDLSVYWYQQSLDQGLQFLIQYYNGEERAKGNILERFSAQQFPDLHSELNLSSLELGDSALYFCASSVGPGGSGNTIYFGEGSWLTVV.

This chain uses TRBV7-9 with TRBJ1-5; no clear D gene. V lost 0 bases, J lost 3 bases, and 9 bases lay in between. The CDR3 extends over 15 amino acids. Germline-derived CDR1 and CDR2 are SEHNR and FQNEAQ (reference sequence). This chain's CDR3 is CASSLAETDNQPQHF. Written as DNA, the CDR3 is TGTGCCAGCAGCTTAGCGGAAACAGACAATCAGCCCCAGCATTTT.

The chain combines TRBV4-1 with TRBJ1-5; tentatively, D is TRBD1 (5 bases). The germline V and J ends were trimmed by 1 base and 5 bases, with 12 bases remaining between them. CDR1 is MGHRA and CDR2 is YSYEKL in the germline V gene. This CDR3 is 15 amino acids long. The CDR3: CASSQGAGGYQPQHF. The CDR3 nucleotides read TGCGCCAGCAGCCAAGGGGCGGGGGGGTATCAGCCCCAGCATTTT.

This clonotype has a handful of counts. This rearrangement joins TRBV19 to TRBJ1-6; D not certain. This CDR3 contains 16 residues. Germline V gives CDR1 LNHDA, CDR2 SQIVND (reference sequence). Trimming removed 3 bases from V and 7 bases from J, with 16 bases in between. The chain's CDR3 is CASSIFAASGNSPLHF. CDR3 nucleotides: TGTGCCAGTAGTATCTTCGCGGCCTCTGGGAATTCACCCCTCCACTTT.

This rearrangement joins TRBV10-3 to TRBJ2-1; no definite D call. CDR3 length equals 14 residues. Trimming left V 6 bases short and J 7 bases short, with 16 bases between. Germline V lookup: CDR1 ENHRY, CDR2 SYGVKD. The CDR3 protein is CAIRLVGPSNEQFF. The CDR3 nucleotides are TGTGCCATCAGGCTAGTTGGCCCTTCGAATGAGCAGTTCTTC.